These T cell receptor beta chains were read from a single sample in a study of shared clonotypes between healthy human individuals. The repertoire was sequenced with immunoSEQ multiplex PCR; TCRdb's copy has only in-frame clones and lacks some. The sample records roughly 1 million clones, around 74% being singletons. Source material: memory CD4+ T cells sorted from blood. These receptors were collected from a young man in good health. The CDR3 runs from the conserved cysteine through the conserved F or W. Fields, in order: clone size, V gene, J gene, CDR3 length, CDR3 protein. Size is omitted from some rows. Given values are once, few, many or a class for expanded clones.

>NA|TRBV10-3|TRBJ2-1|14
CAISVGQSNNEQFF
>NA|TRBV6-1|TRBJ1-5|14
CASSGDTSNQPQHF
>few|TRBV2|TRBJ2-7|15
CASSEAHLAGGEQYF
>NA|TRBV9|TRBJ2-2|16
CASSVTGLATLGELFF
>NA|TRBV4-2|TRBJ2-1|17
CASSQEKGGGAYNEQFF
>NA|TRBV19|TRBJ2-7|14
CASSRQQGSYEQYF
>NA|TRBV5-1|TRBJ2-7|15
CASSLAGRTIDEQYF
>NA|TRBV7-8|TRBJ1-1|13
CASSLARNTEAFF
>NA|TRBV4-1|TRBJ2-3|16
CASSQTGTGGTDTQYF
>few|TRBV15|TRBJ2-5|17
CATSTRGLAGTKETQYF
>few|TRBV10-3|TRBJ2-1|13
CAIKLAGDNEQFF
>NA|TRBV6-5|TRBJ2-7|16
CASSYSNSGRTGEQYF
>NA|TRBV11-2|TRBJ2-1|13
CASSSGLYNEQFF
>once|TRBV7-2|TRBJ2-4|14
CASSTMGGLGIQYF
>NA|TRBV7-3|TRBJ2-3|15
CASSLMAGGTDTQYF
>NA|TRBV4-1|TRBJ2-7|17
CASSQEAGALSSYEQYF
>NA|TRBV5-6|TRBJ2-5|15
CASSQRQGARETQYF
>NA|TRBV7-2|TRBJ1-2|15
CASSVTGTGRYGYTF
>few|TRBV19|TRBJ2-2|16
CASSPPGQVFSGELFF
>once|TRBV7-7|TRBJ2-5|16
CASSLGARGRQETQYF
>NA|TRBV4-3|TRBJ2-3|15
CASSLSGGLMDTQYF
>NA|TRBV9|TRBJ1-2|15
CASRATGGSGYGYTF
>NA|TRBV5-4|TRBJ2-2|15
CASSRSGGNTGELFF
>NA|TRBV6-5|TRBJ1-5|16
CASSLTGIRGNQPQHF
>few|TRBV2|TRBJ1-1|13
CASSDSLPRGAFF
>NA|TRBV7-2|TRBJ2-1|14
CASSSGWGSNEQFF
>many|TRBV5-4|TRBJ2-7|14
CASRGDRNSYEQYF
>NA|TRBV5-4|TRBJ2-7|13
CASGTKINYEQYF
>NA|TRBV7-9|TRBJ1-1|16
CASSLGETSREHRAFF
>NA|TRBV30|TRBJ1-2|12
CAYRPQTEGYTF
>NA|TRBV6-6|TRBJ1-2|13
CASREQGVYGYTF
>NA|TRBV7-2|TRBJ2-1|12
CASSQRDWGQFF
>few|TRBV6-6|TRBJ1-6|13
CASIQGGNSPLHF
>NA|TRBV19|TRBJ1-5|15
CASSRGTGGNQPQHF
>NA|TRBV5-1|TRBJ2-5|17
CASSFTERGALPETQYF
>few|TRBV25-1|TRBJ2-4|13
CASSTGGPNIQYF
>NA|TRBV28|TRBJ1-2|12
CASSERGPGDTF
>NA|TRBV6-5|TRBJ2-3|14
CASSPGLLGDTQYF
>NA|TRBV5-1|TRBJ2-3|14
CASSKGQTTDTQYF
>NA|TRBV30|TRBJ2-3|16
CAWIRAGGPSTDTQYF
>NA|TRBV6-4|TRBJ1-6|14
CASRGQAPGSPLHF
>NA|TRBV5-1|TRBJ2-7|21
CASSLDMKPGTSGRASYEQYF